Sequencing of this TCR beta chain was carried out in a study of CD8+CD57+ T cells in acquired aplastic anemia. Study as a whole: DNA per sorted CD4+ or CD8+ sample ranged about 0.2 to 30 ug, averaging approximately 3.1 ug.

The CDR3 totals 16 residues. With 2 bases clipped from V and 8 bases from J, the junction kept 12 bases outside the gene matches. Germline values: CDR1 DFQATT, CDR2 SNEGSKA (reference sequence). This clonotype was seen a few times. As yet, its antigen is unknown. Notes on the study in general: Patients showed no significant difference from controls in CD8+ Simpson's diversity. Approximately 29 was the count of CD8+ CDR3 sequences that patients shared with controls.

Using genomic DNA as the template, TCR beta VDJ and CDR3 profiling was carried out. One entry per CDR3 protein results from TCRdb running MiXCR on the reads. The sample consists of hundreds of thousands of distinct CDR3 sequences, around three fifths of them appearing once. The chain joins TRBV20-1 to TRBJ2-1; 10 bases line up with TRBD2. The sequenced sample was sorted CD4+, CD8+, or CD8+CD57+ T cells (not recorded which) from PBMCs. The sequence was collected from a human donor with severe aplastic anemia or a healthy control (not recorded which). DNA of the CDR3: TGCAGTGCTAGATCTTCCCTAGCGGGAGCTAACGATGAGCAGTTCTTC. It yields the protein CSARSSLAGANDEQFF.